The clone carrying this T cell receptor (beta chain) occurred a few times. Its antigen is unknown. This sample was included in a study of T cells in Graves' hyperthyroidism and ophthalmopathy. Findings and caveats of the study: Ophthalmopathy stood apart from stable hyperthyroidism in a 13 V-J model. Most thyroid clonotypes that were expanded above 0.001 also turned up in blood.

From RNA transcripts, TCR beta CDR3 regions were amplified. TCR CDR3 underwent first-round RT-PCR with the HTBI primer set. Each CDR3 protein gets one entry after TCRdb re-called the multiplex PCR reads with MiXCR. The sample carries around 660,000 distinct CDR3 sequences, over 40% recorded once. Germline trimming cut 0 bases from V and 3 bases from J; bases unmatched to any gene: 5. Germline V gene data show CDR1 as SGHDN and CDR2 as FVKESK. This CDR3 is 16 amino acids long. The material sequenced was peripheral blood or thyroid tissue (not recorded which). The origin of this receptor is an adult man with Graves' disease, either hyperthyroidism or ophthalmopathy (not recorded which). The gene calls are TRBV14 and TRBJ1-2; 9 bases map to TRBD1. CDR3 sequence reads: CASSQDRRQGDYGYTF. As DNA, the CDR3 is TGTGCCAGCAGCCAAGATCGGCGACAGGGGGACTATGGCTACACCTTC. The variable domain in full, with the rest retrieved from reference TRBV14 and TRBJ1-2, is EAGVTQFPSHSVIEKGQTVTLRCDPISGHDNLYWYRRVMGKEIKFLLHFVKESKQDESGMPNNRFLAERTGGTYSTLKVQPAELEDSGVYFCASSQDRRQGDYGYTFGSGTRLTVV.